This TCR beta chain was profiled in a study of T cell repertoires in ileal Crohn's disease (dated 2019 in TCRdb). For context, the study as a whole: The median duration of disease was approximately eight years, and at the time of surgery roughly a third of patients were active smokers. Every patient underwent surgery because of a complication, which was stricturing disease in about 61% and penetrating disease in around 39%. Roughly half of the patients were given postoperative therapy, with around eleven receiving thiopurines and 18 receiving anti-TNF agents. A total of roughly 170 mucosal samples from roughly 50 patients were sequenced, collected from several sites on the surgical specimen as well as at postoperative endoscopy. A Rutgeerts score higher than i0 was the definition used for endoscopic postoperative recurrence. TCR repertoire analysis was performed in about 59 Crohn's disease patients drawn from a prospective multicentre cohort. The study was conducted in parallel with a multicentre cohort built to find predictors of early endoscopic recurrence after ileocolonic resection.

After removal of 4 bases from V and 2 bases from J, the junction retains 6 bases not matched to a gene. The germline V gene encodes CDR1 SGHRS and CDR2 YFSETQ. The CDR3 contains 15 residues, cysteine and phenylalanine counted. The CDR3 DNA has 45 bases and is translated from base 1. Eligible patients were adults with ileal or ileocolonic Crohn's disease who had an indication for ileocolonic resection. Whole ileal mucosal biopsies were stored frozen at -80°C before DNA extraction. Genomic DNA was extracted from frozen whole biopsies using a TRizol-based method and was quantified with a NanoDrop 2000 spectrophotometer. For commercial TCRB immunosequencing, roughly 0.5 micrograms of biopsy DNA were submitted for each sample. Adaptive Biotechnology amplified CDR3 regions from genomic DNA with a two-step multiplex PCR that controlled for amplification bias. Primers for every V and J gene segment were used in the first PCR, and barcodes and Illumina adapters were added in the second PCR. CDR3 libraries were sequenced using an Illumina instrument. Per the authors' processing: The analysis used both the pipelines supplied by the vendor and custom analysis of the raw data in R/Bioconductor with R version 3.3.0. Clonality, which ranges from 0 to 1, was calculated as the inverse of the normalised Shannon entropy across all productive clones. High-frequency clones were defined as the share of the repertoire taken up by the top 100 clones, keeping only clones that passed a 95% confidence test. Overlap between samples was measured with the Morisita-Horn index, while repertoire diversity was measured with the Simpson index. TCRdb obtained this table from immuneACCESS and retained in-frame rearrangements with V and J assigned. These tables miss some clones; where compared with another copy, unresolved V genes account for less than half of the shortfall, and the remainder is unexplained. That table is the source of V, J and clone size, and D and trimming were worked out from the DNA. Within this sample are approximately 29,000 clones, with about three quarters of them counted one time only. The ten largest clones represent around 5.6% of the sample.

Beyond this particular receptor, the publication reports: Patients who were active smokers at surgery had a significantly higher proportion of clonal expansions than non-smokers (approximately 28% vs 17%, p=0.02). Mucosal CD4 and CD8 T cells were sorted and sequenced only in a subgroup of patients, the size of which was not stated. Endoscopic recurrence was found to be associated with higher high-frequency clone percentages at surgery, and recurrence was observed in all patients with clonality above 26.8% (18/57). Compared with CD4 T cells, sorted CD8 T cells held more high-frequency clones, which suggests that the mucosal expansions were mostly CD8.

As concerns this clone: Which antigen it targets is not known. Base qualities are not at hand, and no much larger clone is one base apart.

The chain uses TRBV5-1 and TRBJ2-5; TRBD2 agrees with 9 junctional bases. The TCR comes from an adult with Crohn's disease. The sequencing sample was made of ileal tissue. CDR3 reads: CASSPTLAGQETQYF. DNA sequence: TGCGCCAGCAGCCCGACCCTAGCGGGGCAAGAGACCCAGTACTTC.